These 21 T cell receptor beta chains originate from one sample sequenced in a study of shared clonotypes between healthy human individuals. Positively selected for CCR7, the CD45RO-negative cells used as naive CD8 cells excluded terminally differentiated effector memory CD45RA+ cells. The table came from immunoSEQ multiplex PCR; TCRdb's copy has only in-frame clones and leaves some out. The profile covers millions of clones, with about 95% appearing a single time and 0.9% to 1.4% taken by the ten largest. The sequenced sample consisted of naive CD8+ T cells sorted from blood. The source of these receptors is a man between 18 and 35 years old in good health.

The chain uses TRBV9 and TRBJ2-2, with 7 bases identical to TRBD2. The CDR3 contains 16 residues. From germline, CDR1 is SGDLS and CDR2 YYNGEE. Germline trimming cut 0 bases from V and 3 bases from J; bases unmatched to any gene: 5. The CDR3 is CASSVGGTTYTGELFF. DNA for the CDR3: TGTGCCAGCAGCGTAGGCGGGACTACTTACACCGGGGAGCTGTTTTTT.

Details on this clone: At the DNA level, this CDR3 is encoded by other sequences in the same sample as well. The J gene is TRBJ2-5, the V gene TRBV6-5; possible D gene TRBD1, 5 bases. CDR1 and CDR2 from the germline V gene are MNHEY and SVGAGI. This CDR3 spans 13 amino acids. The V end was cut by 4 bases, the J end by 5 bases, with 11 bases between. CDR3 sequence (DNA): TGTGCCAGCAGTTTAGGGGCGCGGGAGACCCAGTACTTC. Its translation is CASSLGARETQYF.

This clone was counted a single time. The CDR3 DNA reads as TGTGCCAGCAGTTTATCCCCGGGGAACGGGGCCAACGTCCTGACTTTC. Translating gives CASSLSPGNGANVLTF. This rearrangement joins TRBV27 to TRBJ2-6, with D maybe TRBD2 (5 bases). CDR3 length: 16 residues. V was pared by 0 bases and J by 4 bases, with 10 bases between. Germline V CDR1 and CDR2: MNHEY, SMNVEV (reference sequence).

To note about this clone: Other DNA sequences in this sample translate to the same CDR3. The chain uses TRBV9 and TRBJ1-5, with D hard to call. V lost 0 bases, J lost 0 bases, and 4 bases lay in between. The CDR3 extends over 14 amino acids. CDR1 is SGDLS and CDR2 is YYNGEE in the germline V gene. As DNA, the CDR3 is TGTGCCAGCAGCGTAGGTAATAGCAATCAGCCCCAGCATTTT. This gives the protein CASSVGNSNQPQHF.

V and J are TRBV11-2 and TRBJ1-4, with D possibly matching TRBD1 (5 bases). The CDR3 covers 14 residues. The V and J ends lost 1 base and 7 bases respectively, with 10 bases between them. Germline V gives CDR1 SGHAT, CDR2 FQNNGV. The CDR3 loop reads CASSLAAGSEKLFF. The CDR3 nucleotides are TGTGCCAGCAGCTTAGCGGCAGGGAGTGAAAAACTGTTTTTT.

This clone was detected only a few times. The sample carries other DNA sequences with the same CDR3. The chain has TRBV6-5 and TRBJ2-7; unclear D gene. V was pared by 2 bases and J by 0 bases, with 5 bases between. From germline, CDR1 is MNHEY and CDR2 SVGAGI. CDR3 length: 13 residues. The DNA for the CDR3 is TGTGCCAGCAGTTACAGGGACTCCTACGAGCAGTACTTC. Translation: CASSYRDSYEQYF.

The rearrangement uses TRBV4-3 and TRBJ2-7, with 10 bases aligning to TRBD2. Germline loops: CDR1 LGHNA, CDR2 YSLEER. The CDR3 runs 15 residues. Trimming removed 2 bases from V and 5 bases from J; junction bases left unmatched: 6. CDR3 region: CASSQNGLAVNEQYF. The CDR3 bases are TGCGCCAGCAGCCAAAACGGACTAGCGGTTAACGAGCAGTACTTC.

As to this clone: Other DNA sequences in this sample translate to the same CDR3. The CDR3 loop reads CASSLSLTYEQYF. CDR3 DNA sequence: TGTGCCAGCAGCTTGAGTCTAACCTACGAGCAGTACTTC. The chain uses TRBV5-4 and TRBJ2-7, with no clear D. The CDR3 spans 13 residues. CDR1 SGHNT and CDR2 YYREEE come from the germline V gene (reference sequence). Trimming cost V 1 base and J 2 bases, with 7 bases left between them.

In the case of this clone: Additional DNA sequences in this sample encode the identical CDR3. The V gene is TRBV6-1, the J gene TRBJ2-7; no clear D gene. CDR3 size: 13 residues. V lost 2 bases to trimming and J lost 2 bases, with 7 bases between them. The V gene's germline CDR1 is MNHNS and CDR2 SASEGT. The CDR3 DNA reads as TGTGCCAGCAGTGAAAGACAACCCTACGAGCAGTACTTC. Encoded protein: CASSERQPYEQYF.

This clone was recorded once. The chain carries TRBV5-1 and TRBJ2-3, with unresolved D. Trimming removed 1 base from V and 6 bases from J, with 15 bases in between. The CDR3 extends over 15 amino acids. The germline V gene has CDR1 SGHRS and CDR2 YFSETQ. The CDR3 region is CASSLNPATGDTQYF. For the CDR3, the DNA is TGCGCCAGCAGCTTGAATCCTGCCACCGGGGATACGCAGTATTTT.

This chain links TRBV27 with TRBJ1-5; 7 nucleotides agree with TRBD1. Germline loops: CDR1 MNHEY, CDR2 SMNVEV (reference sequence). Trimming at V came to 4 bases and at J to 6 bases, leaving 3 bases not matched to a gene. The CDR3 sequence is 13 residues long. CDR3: CASSSTGLQPQHF. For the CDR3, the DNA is TGTGCCAGCAGTTCGACAGGGCTTCAGCCCCAGCATTTT.

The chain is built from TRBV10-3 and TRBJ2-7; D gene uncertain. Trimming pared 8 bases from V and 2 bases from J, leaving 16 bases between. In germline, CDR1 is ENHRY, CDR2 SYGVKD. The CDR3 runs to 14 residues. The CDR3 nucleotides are TGTGCCATCGTGTCGGCAGGCTTACCCTACGAGCAGTACTTC. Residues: CAIVSAGLPYEQYF.

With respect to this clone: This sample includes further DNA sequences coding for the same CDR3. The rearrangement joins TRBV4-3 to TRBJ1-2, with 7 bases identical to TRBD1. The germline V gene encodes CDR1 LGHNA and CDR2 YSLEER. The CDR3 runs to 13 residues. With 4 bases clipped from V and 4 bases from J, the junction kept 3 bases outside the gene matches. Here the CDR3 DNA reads TGCGCCAGCAGCCCCGACAGGGTCTATGGCTACACCTTC. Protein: CASSPDRVYGYTF.

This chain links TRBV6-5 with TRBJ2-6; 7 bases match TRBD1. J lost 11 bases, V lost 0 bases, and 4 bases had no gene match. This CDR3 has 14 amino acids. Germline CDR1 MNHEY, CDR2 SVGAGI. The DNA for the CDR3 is TGTGCCAGCAGTTACTCGTGGGACAGCGACGTCCTGACTTTC. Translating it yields CASSYSWDSDVLTF.

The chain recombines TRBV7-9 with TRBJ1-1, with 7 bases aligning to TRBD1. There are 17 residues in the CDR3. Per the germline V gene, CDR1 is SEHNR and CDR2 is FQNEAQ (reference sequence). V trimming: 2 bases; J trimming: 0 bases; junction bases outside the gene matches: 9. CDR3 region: CASSLTAQGLMNTEAFF. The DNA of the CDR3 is TGTGCCAGCAGCTTAACCGCACAGGGGCTCATGAACACTGAAGCTTTCTTT.

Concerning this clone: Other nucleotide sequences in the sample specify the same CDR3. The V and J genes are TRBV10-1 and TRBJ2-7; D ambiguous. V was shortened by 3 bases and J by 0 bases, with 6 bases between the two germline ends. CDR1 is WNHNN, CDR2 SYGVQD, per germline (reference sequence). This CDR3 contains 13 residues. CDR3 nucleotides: TGCGCCAGCAGTGATCCACTCTCCTACGAGCAGTACTTC. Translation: CASSDPLSYEQYF.

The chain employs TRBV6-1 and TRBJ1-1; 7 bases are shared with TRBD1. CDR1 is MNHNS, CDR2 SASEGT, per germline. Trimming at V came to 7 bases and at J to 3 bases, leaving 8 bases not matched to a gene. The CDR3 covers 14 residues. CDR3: CASTLDRTHTEAFF. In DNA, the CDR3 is TGTGCCAGCACCTTGGACAGGACCCACACTGAAGCTTTCTTT.

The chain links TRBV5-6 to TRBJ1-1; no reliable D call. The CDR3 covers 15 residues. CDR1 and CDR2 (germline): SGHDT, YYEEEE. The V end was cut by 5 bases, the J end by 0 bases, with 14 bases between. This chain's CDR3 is CASSQAIGLNTEAFF. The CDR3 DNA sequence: TGTGCCAGCAGTCAGGCCATCGGGTTGAACACTGAAGCTTTCTTT.

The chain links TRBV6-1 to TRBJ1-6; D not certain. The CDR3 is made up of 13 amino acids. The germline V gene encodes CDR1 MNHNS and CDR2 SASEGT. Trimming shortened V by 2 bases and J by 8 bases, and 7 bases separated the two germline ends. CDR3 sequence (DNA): TGTGCCAGCAGTGAATGGTTGGATTCACCCCTCCACTTT. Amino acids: CASSEWLDSPLHF.

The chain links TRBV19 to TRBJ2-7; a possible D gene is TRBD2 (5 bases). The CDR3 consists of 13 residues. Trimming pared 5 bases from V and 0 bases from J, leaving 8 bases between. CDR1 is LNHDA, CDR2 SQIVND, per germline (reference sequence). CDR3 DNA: TGTGCCAGTAGTGAGGGCAGCTCCTACGAGCAGTACTTC. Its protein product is CASSEGSSYEQYF.

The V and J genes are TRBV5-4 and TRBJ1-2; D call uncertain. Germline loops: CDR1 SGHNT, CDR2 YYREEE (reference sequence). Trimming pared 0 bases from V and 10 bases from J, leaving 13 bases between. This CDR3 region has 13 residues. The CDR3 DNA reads TGTGCCAGCAGCTTGGCGACGGCTCGAGACTACACCTTC. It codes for CASSLATARDYTF.